This T cell receptor beta chain was found in a study of blood T cell repertoires in COVID-19. Study background: Some COVID-19 samples were acute and others convalescent; all came from the United States, Italy and Spain. The cDNA or gDNA used as material had been derived from T cells, B-cell-depleted T cells, or PBMCs.

Trimming left V 0 bases short and J 8 bases short, with 16 bases between. The CDR3 consists of 14 residues. Germline V gene lookup returns CDR1 GTSNPN and CDR2 SVGIG (reference sequence). In the original analysis: From reference gene primer amplification, estimates of nucleated cell counts were derived. TCRdb's copy holds only in-frame clones and misses some; the assay was immunoSEQ multiplex PCR. D and trimming come from the DNA, and the V and J calls and clone size come from that table. The sample has 300,000 to 450,000 clones; 85% are singletons. The TCR was taken from a young woman with acute or convalescent COVID-19. The sequencing sample was made of peripheral blood. This chain uses TRBV30 with TRBJ1-2; the D gene is possibly TRBD1 (5 bases). CDR3 residues: CAWSVGAAGKGYTF. DNA of the CDR3: TGTGCCTGGAGTGTAGGGGCGGCAGGGAAGGGCTACACCTTC.